The T cell receptor beta chain under discussion was sequenced for a study of cytomegalovirus exposure and HLA in healthy donors. Turning to this clone: The antigen is undetermined.

The PCR made use of 60 Vbeta and 13 Jbeta primers. Sequencing used immunoSEQ multiplex PCR; TCRdb keeps in-frame clones, though not all of them. In the table there are approximately 110,000 clones, around four fifths of which are singletons. General observations from the study: Altogether, 170 or so TCR beta chains were recorded as cytomegalovirus-associated.

Looked up from germline, CDR1 is SGHDN and CDR2 is FVKESK. There are 19 residues in the CDR3. The J segment lost 5 bases and the V segment lost 2 bases, leaving 17 bases of the junction unmatched. Sequencing was done on a sample of PBMCs. The TCR was taken from a woman in her thirties or forties in good health and CMV-seropositive. The V call is TRBV14, the J call TRBJ2-1; 8 nucleotides agree with TRBD1. CDR3 region: CASSQFGQGDPLDDNEQFF. The CDR3 DNA is TGTGCCAGCAGCCAATTCGGACAGGGTGATCCTTTGGATGACAATGAGCAGTTCTTC.